This T cell receptor (beta chain) was obtained from a study of shared clonotypes between healthy human individuals. Study-level findings and limits: Across subsets, estimated richness was generally greater for naive than for memory populations.

With respect to this clone: The antigen remains undetermined.

The junction had 7 bases not matched to a gene; V was cut back by 6 bases and J by 4 bases. This CDR3 spans 14 amino acids. Germline CDR1 is MDHEN and CDR2 is SYDVKM. Only in-frame clones appear in the TCRdb table, and some are missing; sequencing was by immunoSEQ multiplex PCR. The data contain approximately 2.5 million clones, under 95% of them singletons. The TCR originated in a man between 18 and 29 years old in good health. Some clones in this sample may be carry-over from other donors' samples. The chain joins TRBV28 to TRBJ1-2, with 8 positions matching TRBD1. Input material: naive CD4+ T cells from PBMCs. Subset defined: CD45RA+ positively selected. The CDR3, as DNA: TGTGCCAGCAGCGCCGACAGGGGAGGCTATGGCTACACCTTC. This translates into CASSADRGGYGYTF.